The 16 T cell receptor beta chains in this list originate from one sample, sequenced in a study. Amplification of TRBV12-4/TRBJ1-2 clonotypes used adaptor-ligated barcode primers. Each CDR3 protein gets one entry after TCRdb re-called the multiplex PCR reads with MiXCR. Here the sample spans 2,500 or so distinct CDR3 sequences, approximately 5% being singletons. The specimen was naive CD4+ T cells sorted from blood. Noted subset: naive CD4+ T cells, CD4+CD45RA+CD25-. Receptor source: a female donor with breast cancer.

By sample share, this clonotype is medium-sized. The chain has TRBV12-5 and TRBJ1-2; possibly TRBD1 for D (6 bases). Germline V gene sequence: CDR1 LGHNT, CDR2 FRNRAP. V shed 7 bases and J shed 2 bases, with 17 bases lying between them. The CDR3 runs to 15 residues. The CDR3 reads CASDLRGQPNYGYTF. The CDR3 DNA follows: TGTGCTAGTGACCTAAGAGGACAGCCAAACTATGGCTACACCTTC.

The CDR3 DNA sequence: TGTGCCAGCAGTTTTGGGCCTCGCTACACCTTC. Encoded protein: CASSFGPRYTF. The chain couples TRBV12-3 or TRBV12-4 to TRBJ1-2; D is unclear. V lost 3 bases and J 9 bases, leaving 8 bases between the germline ends. The CDR3 sequence is 11 residues long.

This clonotype was observed at least ten times. J is TRBJ1-2 and V is TRBV12-3 or TRBV12-4, with D maybe TRBD1 (5 bases). Trimming took off 3 bases at V and 7 bases at J, with 6 bases between the two ends. The CDR3 has 11 amino acids. The CDR3 protein is CASSFRGGYTF. DNA of the CDR3: TGTGCCAGCAGTTTTAGGGGTGGCTACACCTTC.

In its sample, this clonotype is medium-sized. The V gene is TRBV12-3 or TRBV12-4, the J gene TRBJ1-2; D uncertain. V shed 6 bases and J shed 6 bases, with 17 bases lying between them. The CDR3 extends over 14 amino acids. This CDR3 is CASRHEGGNHGYTF. DNA of the CDR3: TGTGCCAGCAGGCATGAGGGAGGGAACCATGGCTACACCTTC.

This clonotype is labeled medium-sized. The V gene is TRBV12-3 or TRBV12-4, the J gene TRBJ1-2; 8 nucleotides align to TRBD1. This CDR3 spans 14 amino acids. With 6 bases clipped from V and 4 bases from J, the junction kept 7 bases outside the gene matches. Written as DNA, the CDR3 is TGTGCCAGCAGCCCAGACAGGGGTGGCTATGGCTACACCTTC. As protein: CASSPDRGGYGYTF.

Within the sample, this clonotype is medium-sized (0.01 to 0.1%). The chain combines TRBV12-3 or TRBV12-4 with TRBJ1-2, with D tentatively TRBD1 (5 bases). The CDR3 covers 14 residues. The germline V and J ends were trimmed by 5 bases and 4 bases, with 14 bases remaining between them. CDR3 sequence reads: CASSPAGRGYGYTF. The CDR3 region has the DNA TGTGCCAGCAGTCCAGCGGGACGGGGCTATGGCTACACCTTC.

This clonotype is labeled medium-sized. The J gene is TRBJ1-2, the V gene TRBV12-3 or TRBV12-4; weak D call: TRBD1 (5 bases). The length of the CDR3 is 16 residues. V lost 3 bases and J lost 0, with 14 bases in between. The CDR3 DNA follows: TGTGCCAGCAGTTTTAAGGGGCCCAGGACTAACTATGGCTACACCTTC. Translated: CASSFKGPRTNYGYTF.

This clonotype is medium-sized within its sample. The V call is TRBV12-3 or TRBV12-4, the J call TRBJ1-2; D is unclear. V lost 3 bases, J lost 2 bases, and 10 bases lay in between. The CDR3 covers 14 residues. The CDR3, as DNA: TGTGCCAGCAGTTTGTTGGGGAGGAACTATGGCTACACCTTC. Translating gives CASSLLGRNYGYTF.

This clonotype is medium-sized by share. This rearrangement joins TRBV12-3 or TRBV12-4 to TRBJ1-2; D gene uncertain. This CDR3 spans 12 amino acids. V gave up 3 bases and J gave up 8 bases, with 10 bases separating them. CDR3 protein: CASSFPVEGYTF. In DNA form, the CDR3 reads TGTGCCAGCAGTTTCCCCGTGGAAGGCTACACCTTC.

This clonotype is termed medium-sized. The rearrangement joins TRBV12-3 or TRBV12-4 to TRBJ1-2; D is unresolved. The CDR3 is 11 amino acids. Trimming took 1 base from V and 7 from J, leaving 4 bases between them. The CDR3 coding sequence is TGTGCCAGCAGTTTAGGCGGTGGCTACACCTTC. Translated, it gives CASSLGGGYTF.

This clonotype qualifies as medium-sized. The chain recombines TRBV12-3 or TRBV12-4 with TRBJ1-2, with D unresolved. The CDR3 is 13 amino acids. V was trimmed by 4 bases and J by 1 base, leaving 7 bases between them. DNA of the CDR3: TGTGCCAGCAGTTGGACGGTTAACTATGGCTACACCTTC. Amino acids: CASSWTVNYGYTF.

This clonotype is medium-sized by share. This rearrangement joins TRBV12-3 or TRBV12-4 to TRBJ1-2, with D tentatively TRBD1 (5 bases). V was trimmed by 3 bases and J by 1 base, leaving 9 bases between them. The CDR3 sequence is 14 residues long. Written as DNA, the CDR3 is TGTGCCAGCAGTTTCAGGGAAATTAACTATGGCTACACCTTC. Translation: CASSFREINYGYTF.

This clonotype ranks as medium-sized (0.01 to 0.1%). The chain has TRBV12-3 or TRBV12-4 and TRBJ1-2; D is perhaps TRBD1 (5 bases). The ends were cut back, 5 bases at V and 5 bases at J, with 15 bases in the middle. The CDR3 contains 14 residues. The CDR3 loop reads CASSPRDGLYGYTF. CDR3 nucleotides: TGTGCCAGCAGTCCCCGGGACGGACTATATGGCTACACCTTC.

This clonotype is classed as medium-sized. The chain couples TRBV12-3 or TRBV12-4 to TRBJ1-2; D is undetermined. The V end lost 5 bases, the J end lost 4 bases, and 14 bases lay between the germline ends. There are 14 residues in the CDR3. CDR3 residues: CASSPRDTIYGYTF. In DNA form, the CDR3 reads TGTGCCAGCAGTCCCCGGGATACCATCTATGGCTACACCTTC.

This clonotype is judged medium-sized. The genes are TRBV12-3 or TRBV12-4 and TRBJ1-2, with 9 bases identical to TRBD1. With 5 bases clipped from V and 4 bases from J, the junction kept 5 bases outside the gene matches. The CDR3 has 14 residues. The CDR3 DNA reads TGTGCCAGCAGTAGCGGGACAGGGATCTATGGCTACACCTTC. Translating it yields CASSSGTGIYGYTF.

This clonotype is categorized as medium-sized. The chain carries TRBV12-3 or TRBV12-4 and TRBJ1-2; no reliable D call. V was shortened by 6 bases and J by 1 base, with 9 bases between the two germline ends. This CDR3 comprises 13 residues. CDR3 nucleotides: TGTGCCAGCAGACCGACAAGTAACTATGGCTACACCTTC. Amino acid sequence: CASRPTSNYGYTF.